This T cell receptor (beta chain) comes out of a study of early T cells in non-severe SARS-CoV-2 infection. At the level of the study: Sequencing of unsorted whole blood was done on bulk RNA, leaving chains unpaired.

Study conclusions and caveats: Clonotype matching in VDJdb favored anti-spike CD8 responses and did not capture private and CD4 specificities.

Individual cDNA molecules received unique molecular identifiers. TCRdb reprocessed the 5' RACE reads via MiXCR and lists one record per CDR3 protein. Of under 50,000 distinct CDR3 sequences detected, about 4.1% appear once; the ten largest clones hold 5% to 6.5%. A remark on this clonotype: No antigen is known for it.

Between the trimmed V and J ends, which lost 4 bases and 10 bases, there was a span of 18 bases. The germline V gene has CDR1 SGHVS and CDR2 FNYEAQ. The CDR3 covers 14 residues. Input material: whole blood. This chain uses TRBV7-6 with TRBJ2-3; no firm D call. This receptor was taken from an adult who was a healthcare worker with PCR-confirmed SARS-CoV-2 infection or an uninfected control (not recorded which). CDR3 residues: CASSSGSPYWAQYF. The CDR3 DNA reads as TGTGCCAGCAGCTCCGGATCCCCTTACTGGGCGCAGTATTTT.